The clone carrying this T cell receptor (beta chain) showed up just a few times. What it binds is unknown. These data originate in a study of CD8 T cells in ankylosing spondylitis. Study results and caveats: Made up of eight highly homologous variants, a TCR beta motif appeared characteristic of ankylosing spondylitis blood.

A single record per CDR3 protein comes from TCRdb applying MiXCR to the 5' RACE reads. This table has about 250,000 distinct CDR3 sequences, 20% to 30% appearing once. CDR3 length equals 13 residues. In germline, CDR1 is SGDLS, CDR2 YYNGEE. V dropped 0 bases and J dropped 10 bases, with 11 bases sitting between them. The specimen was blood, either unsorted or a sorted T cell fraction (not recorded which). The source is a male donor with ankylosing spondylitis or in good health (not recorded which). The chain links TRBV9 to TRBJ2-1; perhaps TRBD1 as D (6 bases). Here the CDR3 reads CASSVEPRGEQFF. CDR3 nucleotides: TGTGCCAGCAGCGTAGAGCCCAGGGGCGAGCAGTTCTTC.